The source of this T cell receptor (beta chain) is a study of cytomegalovirus exposure and HLA in healthy donors. The PCR was carried out with 60 Vbeta primers and 13 Jbeta primers. TCRdb's table, derived via immunoSEQ multiplex PCR, lists solely in-frame clones and lacks some. The table shows over 150,000 clones, with 80% to 85% occurring only once. The CDR3 length is 12 residues. V was cut by 0 bases and J by 13 bases, with 11 bases left in between. Germline CDR1 SGHNT, CDR2 YYREEE (reference sequence). Study outcomes and limitations: An analysis was carried out at a later point. It showed that HLA-associated TCR beta chains were more clonally expanded than equally common non-associated chains.

Worth noting for this clone: Its antigen remains unidentified.

The chain uses TRBV5-4 and TRBJ2-1; perhaps TRBD2 as D (5 bases). The clonotype was recovered from a male donor in good health and CMV-seronegative. Material for sequencing was PBMCs. CDR3 nucleotide sequence: TGTGCCAGCAGCTTGGCCACTACTAGACAGTTCTTC. Amino acids: CASSLATTRQFF.